Following are 18 T cell receptor beta chains from one sample sequenced in a study of blood T cell repertoires in COVID-19. The data were produced by immunoSEQ multiplex PCR, yet TCRdb's version contains in-frame clones alone and is incomplete. The sample consists of 200,000 to 250,000 clones, roughly 85% of them appearing once. Specimen: peripheral blood. The receptors here all came from a woman younger than 35 who had recovered from COVID-19.

The chain employs TRBV5-4 and TRBJ1-2, with D perhaps matching TRBD1 (6 bases). The CDR3 covers 13 residues. Germline V gene data show CDR1 as SGHNT and CDR2 as YYREEE (reference sequence). V lost 2 bases and J 6 bases, leaving 11 bases between the germline ends. CDR3 amino acids: CASSFTGPNGYTF. The CDR3 DNA sequence: TGTGCCAGCAGCTTTACAGGGCCAAATGGCTACACCTTC.

The chain recombines TRBV7-3 with TRBJ2-3; 9 bases line up with TRBD1. CDR3 length: 15 amino acids. V gave up 7 bases and J gave up 4 bases; unmatched junction bases: 9. Germline CDR1 is SGHTA and CDR2 is FQGTGA. The CDR3: CASTTGTGIPDTQYF. In DNA form, the CDR3 reads TGTGCCAGCACCACAGGGACAGGGATTCCAGATACGCAGTATTTT.

The CDR3 region is CASSAGQGNTGELFF. The CDR3 DNA reads as TGTGCCAGCAGCGCGGGACAGGGGAACACCGGGGAGCTGTTTTTT. This sequence joins TRBV13 and TRBJ2-2; 9 bases fit TRBD1. V was pared by 5 bases and J by 1 base, with 2 bases of the junction left unmatched. The CDR3 contains 15 residues. Germline V CDR1 and CDR2: PRHDT, FYEKMQ (reference sequence). The whole variable domain, filled in from reference TRBV13 and TRBJ2-2, reads AAGVIQSPRHLIKEKRETATLKCYPIPRHDTVYWYQQGPGQDPQFLISFYEKMQSDKGSIPDRFSAQQFSDYHSELNMSSLELGDSALYFCASSAGQGNTGELFFGEGSRLTVL.

This clone occurred a few times. The chain recombines TRBV12-5 with TRBJ2-7; D is perhaps TRBD1 (6 bases). Per the germline V gene, CDR1 is LGHNT and CDR2 is FRNRAP. The V end lost 4 bases, the J end lost 2 bases, and 12 bases lay between the germline ends. This CDR3 region has 14 residues. CDR3 nucleotides: TGTGCTAGTGGTTCCCGACAGGCCCCCTACGAGCAGTACTTC. It encodes CASGSRQAPYEQYF. Filled out from reference TRBV12-5 and TRBJ2-7, the complete variable domain reads DARVTQTPRHKVTEMGQEVTMRCQPILGHNTVFWYRQTMMQGLELLAYFRNRAPLDDSGMPKDRFSAEMPDATLATLKIQPSEPRDSAVYFCASGSRQAPYEQYFGPGTRLTVT.

The chain is built from TRBV27 and TRBJ1-2; perhaps TRBD1 as D (6 bases). Germline values: CDR1 MNHEY, CDR2 SMNVEV (reference sequence). The CDR3 spans 14 residues. V lost 1 base, J lost 5 bases, and 11 bases lay in between. The CDR3 sequence: CASSLLGRGYGYTF. The CDR3 bases are TGTGCCAGCAGTTTATTGGGCAGGGGATATGGCTACACCTTC.

The chain uses TRBV28 and TRBJ1-3; tentative D call: TRBD1 (5 bases). V lost 8 bases to trimming and J lost 4 bases, with 18 bases between them. The germline V gene encodes CDR1 MDHEN and CDR2 SYDVKM. CDR3 size: 15 residues. DNA for the CDR3: TGTGCCAGCCTGAGTTGGTATCGGGGGGGAAACACCATATATTTT. Its translation is CASLSWYRGGNTIYF.

In this sample, this clone turned up once. The CDR3 here is CASSEWGTSYEQYF. In DNA, the CDR3 is TGTGCCAGCAGTGAATGGGGGACTAGTTACGAGCAGTACTTC. This chain joins TRBV25-1 and TRBJ2-7; 8 nucleotides line up with TRBD2. CDR3 length: 14 amino acids. The germline V gene has CDR1 MGHDK and CDR2 SYGVNS. With 1 base clipped from V and 4 bases from J, the junction kept 3 bases outside the gene matches.

J is TRBJ1-6 and V is TRBV7-2, with unresolved D. V gave up 1 base and J gave up 7 bases, with 8 bases separating them. The length of the CDR3 is 14 residues. CDR1 is SGHTA, CDR2 FQGNSA, per germline. In nucleotides, the CDR3 is TGTGCCAGCAGCTTAGGCGGTAGAAATTCACCCCTCCACTTT. Its translation is CASSLGGRNSPLHF.

J is TRBJ2-1 and V is TRBV3-1 (or the pseudogene TRBV3-2); 7 nucleotides align to TRBD1. This CDR3 has 13 residues. CDR1 and CDR2 (germline): LGHDT, YNNKEL (reference sequence). V was clipped by 3 bases and J by 9 bases; unmatched bases: 5. The CDR3 DNA follows: TGTGCCAGCAGCCACACAGGGGTTGGTGAGCAGTTCTTC. Its protein is CASSHTGVGEQFF.

This clone was found once. This chain uses TRBV30 with TRBJ2-5; D is undetermined. Germline V CDR1 and CDR2: GTSNPN, SVGIG (reference sequence). The CDR3 runs 18 residues. V gave up 4 bases and J gave up 4 bases, with 28 bases separating them. CDR3 amino acids: CAWTPLGGLFGNVETQYF. The CDR3, as DNA: TGTGCCTGGACCCCGCTCGGTGGGCTGTTTGGTAATGTAGAGACCCAGTACTTC.

This clone was detected a few times. The same CDR3 arises from other DNA sequences in this sample as well. The chain couples TRBV18 to TRBJ1-5, with 10 bases that match TRBD1. Germline V gene sequence: CDR1 KGHSH, CDR2 LQKENI. The CDR3 loop spans 14 amino acids. V was pared by 3 bases and J by 4 bases, with 0 bases of the junction left unmatched. CDR3 nucleotides: TGTGCCAGCTCACCGGGACAGGGGAATCAGCCCCAGCATTTT. Protein sequence: CASSPGQGNQPQHF.

The chain is built from TRBV5-8 and TRBJ1-1; D not certain. CDR3 length: 15 amino acids. V was trimmed by 2 bases and J by 1 base, leaving 12 bases between them. CDR1 and CDR2 (germline): SGHTS, YDEGEE. CDR3: CASSLSLERNTEAFF. In DNA form, the CDR3 reads TGTGCCAGCAGCTTATCCTTGGAGAGGAACACTGAAGCTTTCTTT.

The chain recombines TRBV7-9 with TRBJ2-1; TRBD2 matches at 7 bases. This CDR3 region has 16 residues. Germline V CDR1 and CDR2: SEHNR, FQNEAQ (reference sequence). Trimming at V came to 2 bases and at J to 3 bases, leaving 7 bases not matched to a gene. The CDR3 region has the DNA TGTGCCAGCAGCTTACCCCGGCTAGCGGACTACAATGAGCAGTTCTTC. Encoded protein: CASSLPRLADYNEQFF.

The chain recombines TRBV2 with TRBJ2-1; 7 bases map to TRBD1. With 6 bases clipped from V and 3 bases from J, the junction kept 2 bases outside the gene matches. This CDR3 region has 13 residues. Germline CDR1 SNHLY, CDR2 FYNNEI. CDR3 sequence reads: CASSRDSYNEQFF. The CDR3 DNA is TGTGCCAGCAGCCGGGACAGCTACAATGAGCAGTTCTTC.

The rearrangement joins TRBV16 to TRBJ2-1, with 8 bases matching TRBD1. The CDR3 covers 15 residues. V gave up 4 bases and J gave up 5 bases; unmatched junction bases: 7. In germline, CDR1 is KGHSY, CDR2 FQNENV. CDR3 protein: CASSPWTGSNNEQFF. For the CDR3, the DNA is TGTGCCAGCAGCCCCTGGACAGGGTCCAACAATGAGCAGTTCTTC.

This clone occurred a few times. The chain combines TRBV25-1 with TRBJ2-7; D remains unclear. CDR3 length: 11 amino acids. Trimming shortened V by 3 bases and J by 7 bases, and 7 bases separated the two germline ends. The germline V gene has CDR1 MGHDK and CDR2 SYGVNS. CDR3 in amino acids: CASSDEVEQYF. CDR3 nucleotide sequence: TGTGCCAGCAGTGACGAGGTGGAGCAGTACTTC.

The gene calls are TRBV19 and TRBJ2-2; possibly TRBD2 for D (5 bases). Trimming stripped 4 bases from V and 3 bases from J, with 9 bases between. This CDR3 region has 14 residues. Germline V gene sequence: CDR1 LNHDA, CDR2 SQIVND (reference sequence). The CDR3 loop reads CASSKKRYTGELFF. CDR3 nucleotide sequence: TGTGCCAGTAGTAAGAAGCGGTACACCGGGGAGCTGTTTTTT.

This clone was recorded only once. The rearrangement links TRBV5-6 to TRBJ2-5; D possibly corresponds to TRBD1 (5 bases). This CDR3 region has 14 residues. Germline CDR1 SGHDT, CDR2 YYEEEE. V lost 0 bases and J 5 bases, leaving 11 bases between the germline ends. CDR3 sequence: CASSLGQFRETQYF. The CDR3 nucleotides read TGTGCCAGCAGCTTGGGACAGTTTAGGGAGACCCAGTACTTC.